This TCR beta chain comes out of a study of T cells in Graves' hyperthyroidism and ophthalmopathy. At least ten counts were recorded for this clonotype. The source of the PBMCs was around 10 ml of fresh peripheral blood. V dropped 0 bases and J dropped 3 bases, with 10 bases sitting between them. The CDR3 length is 15 residues. The germline V gene encodes CDR1 SGHRS and CDR2 YFSETQ. Template material for amplifying TCR beta CDR3 regions consisted of RNA transcripts. When the TCR CDR3 underwent first-round RT-PCR, the HTBI primer set was used. TCRdb re-derived calls from the multiplex PCR reads in MiXCR, one entry per CDR3 protein. The table shows under 300,000 distinct CDR3 sequences, with about 15% occurring only once.

The TCR sequence derives from a woman aged 40 to 50 with Graves' hyperthyroidism that later progressed to Graves' ophthalmopathy. The chain recombines TRBV5-1 with TRBJ2-1; maybe TRBD2 (6 bases). The sequencing sample was made of blood. CDR3 sequence reads: CASSLAGLIYNEQFF. The CDR3 bases are TGCGCCAGCAGCTTGGCGGGACTTATCTACAATGAGCAGTTCTTC.